This entry is about one TCR beta chain. What it binds is unknown. Per germline, CDR1 LNHDA and CDR2 SQIVND (reference sequence). Trimming cost V 7 bases and J 3 bases; bases outside gene matches: 11. This CDR3 region has 16 residues. This sample is part of a study of Ad26.COV2.S vaccination and SARS-CoV-2 variants. General study points: Participants in the vaccine arm had higher spike-specific TCR breadth; placebo recipients had lower.

TCRdb's copy holds only in-frame clones and misses some; the assay was immunoSEQ multiplex PCR. The sample includes hundreds of thousands of clones, 75% to 90% seen only once; the top ten take around a tenth. Noted treatment: around 19 received Ad26.COV2.S at low or high dose, single or two shots; about five received placebo; per-sample allocation not given. After the first vaccine or placebo injection, samples were drawn on day 63. A Boston donor was an adult aged 18-55 years. As its vector, the vaccine had Ad26, which expressed Wuhan-strain SARS-CoV-2 spike. The rearrangement links TRBV19 to TRBJ2-2, with 7 nucleotides matching TRBD1. The sequence derives from a person aged 18 to 59 who received the Ad26.COV2.S COVID-19 vaccine or a placebo. The material sequenced was peripheral blood, taken in a trial of Ad26.COV2.S vaccine versus placebo. CDR3 coding DNA: TGTGCCAGTAAAGGGACAGCAGGGTCTTACACCGGGGAGCTGTTTTTT. Encoded protein: CASKGTAGSYTGELFF. Looking up the rest from reference TRBV19 and TRBJ2-2 gives the full variable domain: DGGITQSPKYLFRKEGQNVTLSCEQNLNHDAMYWYRQDPGQGLRLIYYSQIVNDFQKGDIAEGYSVSREKKESFPLTVTSAQKNPTAFYLCASKGTAGSYTGELFFGEGSRLTVL.